The 11 T cell receptor beta chains below come from one sample, sequenced in a study of shared clonotypes between healthy human individuals. Profiling relied on immunoSEQ multiplex PCR, and the TCRdb table lists in-frame clones only, not all of them. This table holds millions of clones, 85% to 95% found once. The sample was naive CD4+ T cells from PBMCs. The subset here: CD45RA+ positively selected. The source is a man between 18 and 29 years old in good health. Some clones in this sample may be carry-over from other donors' samples.

The chain joins TRBV9 to TRBJ2-1; the match to TRBD2 covers 10 bases. Trimming removed 4 bases from V and 2 bases from J; junction bases left unmatched: 12. CDR3 size: 18 residues. Germline lookup yields CDR1 SGDLS and CDR2 YYNGEE. The DNA for the CDR3 is TGTGCCAGCAGCCCCAACACAGGGGGACTAGCGACCTACAATGAGCAGTTCTTC. Protein sequence: CASSPNTGGLATYNEQFF.

This sequence joins TRBV10-3 and TRBJ1-1; D ambiguous. This CDR3 contains 11 residues. The germline V gene encodes CDR1 ENHRY and CDR2 SYGVKD. Trimming removed 4 bases at V and 11 bases at J, with 11 bases between. CDR3 residues: CAISGGSRAFF. DNA for the CDR3: TGTGCCATCAGTGGTGGCAGCAGGGCTTTCTTT.

CDR3 in DNA: TGTGCCAGCAGTGAGCTCGGTGGGGGAGGGCAGTACTTC. Translated, it gives CASSELGGGGQYF. This chain connects TRBV2 to TRBJ2-7; D possibly corresponds to TRBD2 (6 bases). V gave up 3 bases and J gave up 9 bases, with 15 bases separating them. CDR1 is SNHLY, CDR2 FYNNEI, per germline. The CDR3 has 13 residues.

The rearrangement uses TRBV27 and TRBJ2-4; 11 nucleotides align to TRBD1. The V gene's germline CDR1 is MNHEY and CDR2 SMNVEV (reference sequence). This CDR3 spans 16 amino acids. Trimming cost V 4 bases and J 3 bases; bases outside gene matches: 5. CDR3 DNA sequence: TGTGCCAGCAGTTCGTGGACAGGGGGCCGCAAAAACATTCAGTACTTC. This codes for CASSSWTGGRKNIQYF.

This clone was counted once. The chain combines TRBV28 with TRBJ1-1; D is perhaps TRBD1 (5 bases). The CDR3 spans 15 residues. V shed 5 bases and J shed 1 base, with 14 bases lying between them. Per germline, CDR1 MDHEN and CDR2 SYDVKM. The CDR3 protein is CASSVGPHSNTEAFF. In DNA, the CDR3 is TGTGCCAGCAGTGTGGGACCCCATTCGAACACTGAAGCTTTCTTT.

Details on this clone: The sample has other DNA sequences that encode this CDR3 too. The chain links TRBV6-5 to TRBJ1-2; 8 positions agree with TRBD1. Trimming took 6 bases from V and 4 from J; bases not matched to a gene: 4. CDR1 and CDR2 from the germline V gene are MNHEY and SVGAGI. This CDR3 has 13 amino acids. DNA of the CDR3: TGTGCCAGCAGGCGGACAGGGAGCTATGGCTACACCTTC. This gives the protein CASRRTGSYGYTF.

The chain has TRBV7-3 and TRBJ2-3, with TRBD1 matching over 11 bases. The ends lost 4 bases at V and 8 bases at J; junction bases unmatched: 5. CDR3 length equals 14 residues. CDR1 and CDR2 from the germline V gene are SGHTA and FQGTGA. CDR3 residues: CASSSRTGGGTQYF. The CDR3 DNA reads TGTGCCAGCAGCTCGCGGACAGGGGGCGGTACGCAGTATTTT.

The chain employs TRBV5-4 and TRBJ2-1; D possibly corresponds to TRBD1 (7 bases). Germline values: CDR1 SGHNT, CDR2 YYREEE (reference sequence). V was trimmed by 0 bases and J by 4 bases, leaving 14 bases between them. This CDR3 region has 16 residues. CDR3 sequence reads: CASSLGTGLPYNEQFF. In nucleotides, the CDR3 is TGTGCCAGCAGCTTGGGGACAGGACTACCATACAATGAGCAGTTCTTC.

This chain joins TRBV28 and TRBJ2-2, with 7 nucleotides matching TRBD1. In germline, CDR1 is MDHEN, CDR2 SYDVKM. V lost 4 bases, J lost 6 bases, and 14 bases stayed unmatched. The CDR3 runs 17 residues. The CDR3 sequence: CASSSVKGTDLAGELFF. The DNA for the CDR3 is TGTGCCAGCAGTTCGGTAAAAGGGACAGACTTGGCCGGGGAGCTGTTTTTT.

This rearrangement joins TRBV28 to TRBJ1-2; tentative D call: TRBD1 (5 bases). This CDR3 comprises 15 residues. Between the trimmed V and J ends, which lost 8 bases and 4 bases, there was a span of 20 bases. Per the germline V gene, CDR1 is MDHEN and CDR2 is SYDVKM. CDR3 sequence reads: CASQEPAGLGYGYTF. The CDR3 bases are TGTGCCAGCCAGGAGCCAGCAGGGTTGGGCTATGGCTACACCTTC.

The chain carries TRBV2 and TRBJ2-5; D tentatively fits TRBD1 or TRBD2 (5 bases each). V lost 6 bases and J 12 bases, leaving 14 bases between the germline ends. This CDR3 region has 11 residues. CDR1 and CDR2 from the germline V gene are SNHLY and FYNNEI. The CDR3 DNA sequence: TGTGCCAGCAGGGATGAATTGGGGGAGTACTTC. Translating it yields CASRDELGEYF.